This passage covers 9 T cell receptor beta chains from one sample sequenced in a study of blood T cell repertoires in COVID-19. Clones were sequenced by immunoSEQ multiplex PCR, and TCRdb holds only the in-frame ones, with some missing. Found here are 120,000 to 150,000 clones, approximately 85% of them singletons; the top ten hold 2.6%. Sequencing input: peripheral blood. These receptors all stem from a human donor with acute or convalescent COVID-19. The donor label of this sample is uncertain.

The chain links TRBV14 to TRBJ2-2, with D unresolved. The V gene lost 4 bases and the J gene lost 1 base, with 4 bases spanning the gap. Germline loops: CDR1 SGHDN, CDR2 FVKESK. The CDR3 extends over 13 amino acids. The CDR3 DNA is TGTGCCAGCAGCCCCCAGAACACCGGGGAGCTGTTTTTT. Protein product: CASSPQNTGELFF.

This sequence joins TRBV6-6 and TRBJ1-1; no firm D call. The CDR3 is 14 residues long. V was trimmed by 0 bases and J by 4 bases, leaving 9 bases between them. The V gene's germline CDR1 is MNHNY and CDR2 SVGAGI (reference sequence). The CDR3 protein is CASSYSRPGTEAFF. The CDR3 DNA follows: TGTGCCAGCAGTTACTCCCGACCGGGCACTGAAGCTTTCTTT.

The rearrangement joins TRBV3-1 (or the pseudogene TRBV3-2) to TRBJ1-1, with D perhaps TRBD1 (6 bases). The CDR3 contains 15 residues. Germline V gives CDR1 LGHDT, CDR2 YNNKEL (reference sequence). V lost 0 bases and J 3 bases, leaving 11 bases between the germline ends. The CDR3 DNA is TGTGCCAGCAGCCAAGAGCAGGGGCGGGACACTGAAGCTTTCTTT. This sequence encodes CASSQEQGRDTEAFF.

The chain uses TRBV28 and TRBJ2-1; D not certain. V gave up 1 base and J gave up 6 bases, with 7 bases separating them. Per germline, CDR1 MDHEN and CDR2 SYDVKM. The CDR3 loop spans 13 amino acids. The CDR3 spells CASSLYAINEQFF. CDR3 sequence (DNA): TGTGCCAGCAGTTTATACGCGATCAATGAGCAGTTCTTC.

The chain couples TRBV5-1 to TRBJ2-7; 9 positions match TRBD1. The germline CDR1 and CDR2 sequences are SGHRS and YFSETQ. This CDR3 contains 15 residues. Trimming at V came to 0 bases and at J to 5 bases, leaving 6 bases not matched to a gene. The CDR3 protein is CASSLEGQGRNEQYF. The CDR3 nucleotides read TGCGCCAGCAGCTTGGAGGGACAGGGTAGGAACGAGCAGTACTTC.

The chain is built from TRBV5-1 and TRBJ2-2, with 9 bases matching TRBD1. The CDR3 is 15 residues long. The germline V gene encodes CDR1 SGHRS and CDR2 YFSETQ. V dropped 4 bases and J dropped 5; count of bases not matched to a gene: 6. Here the CDR3 reads CASSPQGARTGELFF. The CDR3 DNA reads as TGCGCCAGCAGCCCACAGGGGGCGCGGACCGGGGAGCTGTTTTTT.

V is TRBV6-5 and J is TRBJ1-2, with 12 bases lining up with TRBD1. In germline, CDR1 is MNHEY, CDR2 SVGAGI. CDR3 size: 15 residues. V gave up 5 bases and J gave up 4 bases; unmatched junction bases: 5. The CDR3 nucleotides read TGTGCCAGCAGTCGTGGGACAGGGGGCGTCTATGGCTACACCTTC. Translation gives CASSRGTGGVYGYTF.

The V gene is TRBV19, the J gene TRBJ1-4, with unresolved D. Germline V gives CDR1 LNHDA, CDR2 SQIVND (reference sequence). V was trimmed by 1 base and J by 2 bases, leaving 8 bases between them. CDR3 size: 15 residues. CDR3 in amino acids: CASSIAGSTNEKLFF. The CDR3 DNA sequence: TGTGCCAGTAGTATAGCGGGGTCTACTAATGAAAAACTGTTTTTT.

The chain employs TRBV29-1 and TRBJ2-6, with TRBD1 matching over 11 bases. The CDR3 has 19 amino acids. Germline assignment: CDR1 SQVTM and CDR2 ANQGSEA. Trimming at V came to 7 bases and at J to 2 bases, leaving 16 bases not matched to a gene. The CDR3 DNA reads TGCAGCGCTCTATCCCGGGACAGGGGGTCTCGACCTGGGGCCAACGTCCTGACTTTC. It codes for CSALSRDRGSRPGANVLTF.